This TCR beta chain came from a study of vaccination effects on CD4 cells after COVID-19. Before sequencing took place, the ViraFEST assay used viral peptide pools to expand antigen-specific CD4+ T cells. Following 10 days of culture, CD4+ T cells were isolated. Vaccinated participants had no history of SARS-CoV-2 infection and tested negative for nucleocapsid antibodies. The authors replaced half the medium with IL-2 medium on days 3 and 7. Method: immunoSEQ multiplex PCR; TCRdb's copy keeps in-frame clones and lacks some. This table holds tens of thousands of clones, around 78% found once. The V end lost 2 bases, the J end lost 4 bases, and 12 bases lay between the germline ends. CDR1 is MNHEY, CDR2 SVGAGI, per germline. The CDR3 runs 15 residues. About this clone itself: Its antigen is unidentified.

The origin of this receptor is a human donor who received a COVID-19 vaccine. The sample was CD4+ T cells from PBMCs cultured with SARS-CoV-2 spike peptides, taken before COVID-19 vaccination. V and J are TRBV6-5 and TRBJ2-1; D might be TRBD2 (6 bases). The CDR3 nucleotides read TGTGCCAGCAGTTACCAACCGGGAGCATACAATGAGCAGTTCTTC. Residues: CASSYQPGAYNEQFF.